This is a list of T cell receptor beta chains from one sample in a study of technical replicates of blood from a handful of donors. Generated by immunoSEQ multiplex PCR, the TCRdb table keeps only in-frame clones and is missing some. Of over 70,000 clones listed, 90% are singletons. Sample: PBMCs. All receptors come from a human donor in good health. Some clones in this sample may be carry-over from other donors' samples. Each CDR3 is given with its conserved first and last residue. The order of the fields is V gene, J gene, CDR3 protein.

V gene: TRBV19; J gene: TRBJ2-7; CDR3 protein: CASRQGLGEQYF
V gene: TRBV7-3; J gene: TRBJ1-2; CDR3 protein: CASSLTGLGANYGYTF
V gene: TRBV19; J gene: TRBJ2-3; CDR3 protein: CASMGATDTQYF
V gene: TRBV19; J gene: TRBJ2-4; CDR3 protein: CASSIEGTSSFLAKNIQYF
V gene: TRBV30; J gene: TRBJ2-1; CDR3 protein: CAWSWRETDEQFF
V gene: TRBV21-1; J gene: TRBJ2-5; CDR3 protein: CASSKFRSSGEETQYF
V gene: TRBV27; J gene: TRBJ2-1; CDR3 protein: CASRKVGGGGYNEQFF
V gene: TRBV6-1; J gene: TRBJ2-3; CDR3 protein: CASSADLAGADTQYF
V gene: TRBV7-8; J gene: TRBJ2-7; CDR3 protein: CASSLTTSREQYF
V gene: TRBV12-5; J gene: TRBJ2-7; CDR3 protein: CASAPLTGAAYEQYF
V gene: TRBV18; J gene: TRBJ2-2; CDR3 protein: CASSPLGRTTGELFF
V gene: TRBV19; J gene: TRBJ2-5; CDR3 protein: CASSIAPRETQYF
V gene: TRBV29-1; J gene: TRBJ2-7; CDR3 protein: CSVIGTRLAGVEQYF
V gene: TRBV7-3; J gene: TRBJ2-3; CDR3 protein: CASTTGGHTDTQYF
V gene: TRBV7-2; J gene: TRBJ2-2; CDR3 protein: CASSLVSGGAGTGELFF
V gene: TRBV5-1; J gene: TRBJ2-2; CDR3 protein: CASSYTGDNTGELFF
V gene: TRBV6-5; J gene: TRBJ2-5; CDR3 protein: CASSTEGGAKTQYF
V gene: TRBV21-1; J gene: TRBJ1-1; CDR3 protein: CAGRGQFMNTEAFF
V gene: TRBV6-1; J gene: TRBJ1-5; CDR3 protein: CASSEHKNSPQHF
V gene: TRBV7-9; J gene: TRBJ2-5; CDR3 protein: CASSLKGETQYF
V gene: TRBV5-6; J gene: TRBJ2-2; CDR3 protein: CASSLWAGPSNGELFF
V gene: TRBV2; J gene: TRBJ1-5; CDR3 protein: CASSEDRGGGQPQHF
V gene: TRBV9; J gene: TRBJ2-2; CDR3 protein: CASNELTSGGELFF
V gene: TRBV29-1; J gene: TRBJ2-5; CDR3 protein: CSVEDRGAGALLETQYF
V gene: TRBV4-2; J gene: TRBJ1-1; CDR3 protein: CASSQDPRNTEAFF
V gene: TRBV7-9; J gene: TRBJ2-5; CDR3 protein: CASSGGAASSLETQYF
V gene: TRBV4-3; J gene: TRBJ2-1; CDR3 protein: CASSQDSYFSYNEQFF
V gene: TRBV7-9; J gene: TRBJ1-5; CDR3 protein: CASSLGQQNQPQHF
V gene: TRBV4-1; J gene: TRBJ2-1; CDR3 protein: CASSQGDRRSSYNEQFF
V gene: TRBV10-1; J gene: TRBJ2-7; CDR3 protein: CASSDGLDDEQYF
V gene: TRBV30; J gene: TRBJ1-5; CDR3 protein: CAWSPTTGLLLRNQPQHF
V gene: TRBV6-6; J gene: TRBJ2-1; CDR3 protein: CASSYSGGQGGEQFF
V gene: TRBV5-1; J gene: TRBJ1-2; CDR3 protein: CASSLTRTGGESYGYTF
V gene: TRBV6-1; J gene: TRBJ2-1; CDR3 protein: CASSDKRGGISYNEQFF
V gene: TRBV5-6; J gene: TRBJ2-7; CDR3 protein: CASSGGLAGGYEQYF
V gene: TRBV2; J gene: TRBJ2-6; CDR3 protein: CATSGQMPSGANVLTF
V gene: TRBV2; J gene: TRBJ1-6; CDR3 protein: CASRLGGEDSPLHF
V gene: TRBV5-5; J gene: TRBJ2-7; CDR3 protein: CASSLEASGTYEQYF
V gene: TRBV5-6; J gene: TRBJ2-2; CDR3 protein: CASSPGTGAGGGELFF
V gene: TRBV13; J gene: TRBJ2-7; CDR3 protein: CASSSGVERVVTYEQYF
V gene: TRBV6-8; J gene: TRBJ2-3; CDR3 protein: CASSYGGAGPLTTDTQYF
V gene: TRBV21-1; J gene: TRBJ1-2; CDR3 protein: CAVIQGDYGYTF
V gene: TRBV7-2; J gene: TRBJ1-4; CDR3 protein: CASSYSTGKKLFF
V gene: TRBV7-6; J gene: TRBJ2-1; CDR3 protein: CASSLDRRTYNEQFF
V gene: TRBV7-8; J gene: TRBJ1-5; CDR3 protein: CASSFSNEYNQPQHF
V gene: TRBV4-2; J gene: TRBJ2-7; CDR3 protein: CASSQVFGLVSHEQYF
V gene: TRBV19; J gene: TRBJ2-1; CDR3 protein: CASSAAGGNEQFF
V gene: TRBV4-3; J gene: TRBJ2-7; CDR3 protein: CASSQYRGYEQYF
V gene: TRBV27; J gene: TRBJ2-7; CDR3 protein: CASSLVAGSSYEQYF
V gene: TRBV4-2; J gene: TRBJ2-3; CDR3 protein: CASSKGGAGVVDTQYF
V gene: TRBV29-1; J gene: TRBJ2-3; CDR3 protein: CSVDTPGLLRGTQYF
V gene: TRBV2; J gene: TRBJ2-7; CDR3 protein: CASSEGQGGYEQYF
V gene: TRBV13; J gene: TRBJ1-4; CDR3 protein: CASSPRDSGNEKLFF
V gene: TRBV5-4; J gene: TRBJ2-1; CDR3 protein: CASSRTPGGVNEQFF
V gene: TRBV19; J gene: TRBJ2-7; CDR3 protein: CASSIHFQGAGEQYF
V gene: TRBV5-4; J gene: TRBJ2-5; CDR3 protein: CASSSLQVASGGGETQYF
V gene: TRBV29-1; J gene: TRBJ1-1; CDR3 protein: CSAPPGGGGTEAFF
V gene: TRBV18; J gene: TRBJ1-1; CDR3 protein: CASRGQGNTEAFF
V gene: TRBV5-3; J gene: TRBJ1-2; CDR3 protein: CARSSDRGFNYGYTF